This T cell receptor (beta chain) was observed in a study of T-cell reconstitution after alpha-beta-depleted transplantation in children. Researchers prepared the TCRbeta library using unique molecular identifiers, the study reports. Via MiXCR, TCRdb re-called the PCR reads, giving one row per CDR3 protein. The sample lists 200,000 to 300,000 distinct CDR3 sequences; 12% were seen once. The table lists this clonotype with many counts. The sequence was collected from a human donor who donated a stem cell graft to a child with acute lymphoblastic leukemia. Sequencing used PBMCs from the stem cell graft donor, obtained from the stem cell graft.

This CDR3 reads CASSARLAGGIKDTQYF. CDR3 in DNA: TGTGCCAGCAGCGCGAGACTAGCGGGGGGGATCAAGGATACGCAGTATTTT. This rearrangement joins TRBV7-2 to TRBJ2-3; 14 nucleotides line up with TRBD2. CDR1 and CDR2 from the germline V gene are SGHTA and FQGNSA. CDR3 length: 17 residues. V lost 5 bases and J lost 6; bases outside the gene matches: 10.